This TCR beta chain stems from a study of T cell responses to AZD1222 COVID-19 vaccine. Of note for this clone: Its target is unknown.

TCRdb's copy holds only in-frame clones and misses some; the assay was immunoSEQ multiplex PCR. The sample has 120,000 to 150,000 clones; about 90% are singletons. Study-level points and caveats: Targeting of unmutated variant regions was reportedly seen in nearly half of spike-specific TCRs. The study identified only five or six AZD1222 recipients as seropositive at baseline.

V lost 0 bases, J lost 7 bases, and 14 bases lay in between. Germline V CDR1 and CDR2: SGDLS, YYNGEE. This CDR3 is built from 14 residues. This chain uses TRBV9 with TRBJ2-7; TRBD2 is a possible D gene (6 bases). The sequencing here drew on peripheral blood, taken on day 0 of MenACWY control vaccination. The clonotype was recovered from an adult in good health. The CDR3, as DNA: TGTGCCAGCAGCGTAGATGTTGGAGGGTGGGAGCAGTACTTC. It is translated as CASSVDVGGWEQYF.